These 8 T cell receptor beta chains came from one sample sequenced in a study of T-cell memory formation after mild COVID-19. TCRdb itself ran the 5' RACE reads through MiXCR, one entry per CDR3 protein. The data contain 280,000 or so distinct CDR3 sequences, 8% to 10% of them singletons. Sample: PBMCs or a T cell subset sorted from them (not recorded which). These receptors were taken from a man younger than 30 who had mild COVID-19 (a few samples of this study predate the infection). Cell type and time point are not known.

There are a few counts of this clonotype. J is TRBJ2-5 and V is TRBV5-1; TRBD1 matches at 12 bases. V was clipped by 3 bases and J by 5 bases; unmatched bases: 5. From germline, CDR1 is SGHRS and CDR2 YFSETQ. This CDR3 has 15 amino acids. The CDR3 DNA sequence: TGCGCCAGCAGCTCGGGACAGGGGGCTCCGGAGACCCAGTACTTC. Translating gives CASSSGQGAPETQYF.

This clonotype was seen a few times. The chain is built from TRBV24-1 and TRBJ2-1, with TRBD1 matching 7 bases. The germline V gene encodes CDR1 KGHDR and CDR2 SFDVKD. V trimming: 1 base; J trimming: 8 bases; junction bases outside the gene matches: 1. The CDR3 contains 13 residues. The CDR3 DNA reads TGTGCCACCAGTGATTTAGGGGGCGATGAGCAGTTCTTC. Its protein product is CATSDLGGDEQFF.

This clonotype was seen many times. The gene calls are TRBV2 and TRBJ2-1, with 13 bases aligning to TRBD2. The CDR3 is made up of 15 amino acids. CDR1 is SNHLY and CDR2 is FYNNEI in the germline V gene. V trimming: 7 bases; J trimming: 8 bases; junction bases outside the gene matches: 8. The CDR3 nucleotides read TGTGCCAGCAACCCACGACTAGCGGGGGGCGATGAGCAGTTCTTC. Residues: CASNPRLAGGDEQFF.

This clonotype was counted only a few times. The chain couples TRBV12-3 or TRBV12-4 to TRBJ1-6, with a tentative D call TRBD1 (6 bases). V shed 5 bases and J shed 10 bases, with 15 bases lying between them. CDR3 length: 14 residues. Here the CDR3 reads CASSRGSTGSPLHF. The DNA for the CDR3 is TGTGCCAGCAGTAGGGGGAGTACTGGGTCACCCCTCCACTTT.

This clonotype has only a few counts. The gene calls are TRBV4-1 and TRBJ2-1; 8 nucleotides agree with TRBD1. Germline CDR1 reads MGHRA; CDR2 reads YSYEKL. This CDR3 is built from 19 residues. V was pared by 1 base and J by 2 bases, with 13 bases of the junction left unmatched. The CDR3 is CASSQGGTGELGTYNEQFF. The CDR3 DNA reads TGCGCCAGCAGCCAAGGGGGGACAGGAGAACTAGGTACCTACAATGAGCAGTTCTTC.

The rearrangement joins TRBV7-9 to TRBJ1-2, with 7 nucleotides matching TRBD1. J was trimmed by 3 bases and V by 3 bases; bases with no gene match: 7. Germline V gives CDR1 SEHNR, CDR2 FQNEAQ (reference sequence). The length of the CDR3 is 15 residues. The CDR3 protein is CASSFSAGGHYGYTF. The CDR3 region has the DNA TGTGCCAGCAGCTTCTCGGCAGGGGGGCACTATGGCTACACCTTC.

The rearrangement links TRBV5-1 to TRBJ2-7; the match to TRBD1 covers 8 bases. Trimming removed 7 bases from V and 3 bases from J; junction bases left unmatched: 6. Per the germline V gene, CDR1 is SGHRS and CDR2 is YFSETQ. The length of the CDR3 is 13 residues. DNA for the CDR3: TGCGCCAGCCGAAGGGACAGGCACTACGAGCAGTACTTC. Translated: CASRRDRHYEQYF.

The chain combines TRBV7-2 with TRBJ2-2; D gene unclear. The CDR3 length is 15 residues. The V gene's germline CDR1 is SGHTA and CDR2 FQGNSA. Between the trimmed V and J ends, which lost 3 bases and 5 bases, there was a span of 13 bases. The DNA for the CDR3 is TGTGCCAGCAGCTTGTGGGGATTGCGGACCGGGGAGCTGTTTTTT. It translates to CASSLWGLRTGELFF.